Detailed here is one T cell receptor beta chain. Its antigen target is currently unknown. It has no much larger one-base neighbor in the sample; base qualities were not kept. The data were taken from a study of shared clonotypes between healthy human individuals (dated by TCRdb to 2018 to 2020). As for the study more broadly: The cohort comprised a couple of women and a few men aged 18 to 49 years. To increase sequencing depth and limit assay-specific biases, TCR repertoire library preparation and sequencing were carried out by different laboratories using diverse techniques. The study deeply sequenced blood TCR repertoires of several healthy adults to estimate repertoire size and the extent of clonotype sharing between individuals. For each donor, three plates each were used for CD4 naive and CD4 memory, two plates were used for CD8 naive, and one plate was used for CD8 memory. Per donor, leukapheresis produced somewhere between about 0.94 and 8.9 billion PBMCs. Broader findings and caveats from the paper: The genetic and exposure-history diversity represented was limited by the small number of donors. When several donors were compared, the shared fraction of clonotypes was about 5% for naive CD4, approximately 3.3% for naive CD8, about 2.4% for memory CD4, and under 0.5% for memory CD8. Higher generation probabilities were observed for clonotypes shared by all four sorted-subset donors than for non-shared clonotypes. Sampling was limited to blood, and TCR repertoires in tissue likely differ from TCR repertoires in blood. Incomplete sequencing was indicated by rarefaction of sorted-subset datasets, despite the large sequencing depth. Estimated clonotype richness was generally larger for naive than for memory subsets. Pairwise subsampling led to the expectation that sequencing depth would affect the degree of clonotype sharing among donors.

A distance of 9 bases separates the germline ends of V and J, which lose 3 bases and 6 bases respectively. The CDR3 runs 14 amino acids, cysteine and phenylalanine included. Of the read, only the CDR3 DNA is kept; its 42 bases are in frame from base 1. CDR1 SNHLY and CDR2 FYNNEI were looked up in the germline V gene. The donors were healthy, HIV-negative adults who had no recently reported acute infections or vaccinations. All donors were Caucasian adults living in Nashville, Tennessee, USA. Magnetic negative selection was used to enrich CD4+ T cells, after which naive cells were positively selected on CD45RA and the negative fraction became the memory subset. Blood was obtained by leukapheresis, after which PBMCs were separated by Ficoll-Histopaque density gradient centrifugation and cryopreserved in liquid nitrogen vapor phase. Analytical flow cytometry was used to check the purity and quantity of every magnetically sorted T cell population. Genomic DNA was isolated from every sorted fraction and measured by UV absorbance on a Nanodrop 2000c.

Using the deep immunoSEQ assay, multiplex PCR amplified TCR CDR3 regions from genomic DNA. Extracted genomic DNA from each cell subset was spread evenly across all wells of several immunoSEQ 96-well plates, with each plate serving as a replicate. For sorted subsets, about 200 ng genomic DNA, equal to 30,000 to 35,000 T cell genomes, was loaded into each replicate PCR. Purified libraries were measured with a Qubit 3.0 fluorometer, size-checked on a Bioanalyzer 2100, and measured again with the KAPA Library Quantification kit. A separate single-read 150-cycle Illumina NextSeq 550 flow cell was used to sequence each immunoSEQ 96-well plate. The study's own analysis went as follows. The immunoSEQ output contained only junctional sequences without quality scores, so filtering could not match that applied to full-length reads. To assign V/J genes and CDR3, sequences were annotated against IMGT germline references using PyIR, a Python wrapper for IgBLAST v1.9. Reads were removed for weak V/J assignments (E-value above 1e-6), missing CDR3, stop codons, out-of-frame junctions, or ambiguous translated residues. V3J clonotypes were defined as sequences sharing the same inferred V gene, J gene, and CDR3 amino acid sequence. To compute the percentage overlap between repertoires, the number of shared unique clonotypes was divided by the size of the smaller repertoire. Repertoire richness was assessed with RTK rarefaction, the Chao1 estimator, and Recon v2.1 estimates of unobserved clonotypes. OLGA was used to compute generation probabilities for all TCRbeta clonotypes that the gDNA method yielded from a few donors. TCRdb retrieved this table from immuneACCESS and kept in-frame rearrangements only. Not all clones are present; in checked studies, unresolved V genes account for under half, and no reason is known for the remainder. The V and J calls and clone size come from that table; D and trimming were worked out from the DNA. Counted in this sample were 950,000 to 1,100,000 clones; approximately 72% of them appeared once. The top ten hold around 1.5% of the sample.

The origin of this receptor is a man aged 18-30 years in good health. The sample consisted of memory CD4+ T cells sorted from blood. The cell subset or site label here, explained by the study, means: CD45RA-negative fraction. This chain joins TRBV2 to TRBJ1-6; no D gene can be assigned with confidence. Here the CDR3 is given as CASSEIGSNSPLHF. At the DNA level, the sequence is TGTGCCAGCAGTGAGATAGGGAGTAATTCACCCCTCCACTTT.